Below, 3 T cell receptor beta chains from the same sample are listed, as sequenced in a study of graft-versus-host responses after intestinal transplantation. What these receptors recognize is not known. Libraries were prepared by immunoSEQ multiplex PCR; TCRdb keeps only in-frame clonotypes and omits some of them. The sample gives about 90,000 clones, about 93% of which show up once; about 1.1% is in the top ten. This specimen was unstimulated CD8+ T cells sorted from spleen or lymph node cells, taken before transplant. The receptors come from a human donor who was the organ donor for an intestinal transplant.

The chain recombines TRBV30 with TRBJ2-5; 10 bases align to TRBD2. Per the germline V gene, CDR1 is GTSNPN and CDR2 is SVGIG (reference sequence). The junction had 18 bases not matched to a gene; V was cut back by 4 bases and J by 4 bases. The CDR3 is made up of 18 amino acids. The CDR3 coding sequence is TGTGCCTGGATAAGGGGGCTGGATCTAGCGGGAGTAGCAGAGACCCAGTACTTC. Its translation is CAWIRGLDLAGVAETQYF.

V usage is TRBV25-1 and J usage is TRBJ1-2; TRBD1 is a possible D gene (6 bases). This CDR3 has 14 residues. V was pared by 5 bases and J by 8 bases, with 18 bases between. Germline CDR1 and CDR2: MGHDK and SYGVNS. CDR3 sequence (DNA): TGTGCCAGCAGTCCCCGCGGGGGGGCTCGGGGCTACACCTTC. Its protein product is CASSPRGGARGYTF.

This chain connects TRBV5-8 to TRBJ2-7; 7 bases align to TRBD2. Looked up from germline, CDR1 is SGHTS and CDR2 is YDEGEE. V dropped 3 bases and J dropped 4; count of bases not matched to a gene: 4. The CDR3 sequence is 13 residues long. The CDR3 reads CASSWQGGYEQYF. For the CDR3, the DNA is TGTGCCAGCAGCTGGCAGGGAGGGTACGAGCAGTACTTC. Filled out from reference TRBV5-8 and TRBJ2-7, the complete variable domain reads EAGVTQSPTHLIKTRGQQATLRCSPISGHTSVYWYQQALGLGLQFLLWYDEGEERNRGNFPPRFSGRQFPNYSSELNVNALELEDSALYLCASSWQGGYEQYFGPGTRLTVT.